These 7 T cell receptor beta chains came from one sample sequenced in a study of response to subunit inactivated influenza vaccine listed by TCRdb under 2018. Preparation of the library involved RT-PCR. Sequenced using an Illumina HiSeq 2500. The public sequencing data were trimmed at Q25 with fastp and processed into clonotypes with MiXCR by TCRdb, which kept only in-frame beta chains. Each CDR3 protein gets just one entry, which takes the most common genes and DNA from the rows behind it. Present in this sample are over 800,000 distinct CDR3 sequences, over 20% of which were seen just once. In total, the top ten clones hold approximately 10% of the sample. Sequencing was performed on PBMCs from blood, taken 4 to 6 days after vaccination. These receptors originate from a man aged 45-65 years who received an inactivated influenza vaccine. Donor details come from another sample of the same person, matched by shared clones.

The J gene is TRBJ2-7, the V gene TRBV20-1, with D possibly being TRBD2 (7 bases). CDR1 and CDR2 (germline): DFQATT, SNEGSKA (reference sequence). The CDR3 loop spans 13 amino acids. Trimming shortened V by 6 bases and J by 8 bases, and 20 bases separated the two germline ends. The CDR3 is CSAPKADSGKQYF. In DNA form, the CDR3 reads TGCAGTGCCCCCAAGGCGGACAGCGGGAAGCAGTACTTC.

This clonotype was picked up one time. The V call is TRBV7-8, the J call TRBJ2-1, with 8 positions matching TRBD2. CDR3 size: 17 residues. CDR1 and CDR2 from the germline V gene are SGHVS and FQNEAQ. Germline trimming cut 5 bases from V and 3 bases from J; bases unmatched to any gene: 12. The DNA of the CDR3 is TGTGCCAGCAGCCTGCCCACGGGGCGGGGGGACTACAATGAGCAGTTCTTC. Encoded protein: CASSLPTGRGDYNEQFF.

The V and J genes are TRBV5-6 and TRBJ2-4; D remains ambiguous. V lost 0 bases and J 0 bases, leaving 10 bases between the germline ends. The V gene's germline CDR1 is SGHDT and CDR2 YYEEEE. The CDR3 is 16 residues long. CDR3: CASSLGQALAKNIQYF. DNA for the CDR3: TGTGCCAGCAGCTTGGGGCAGGCGCTAGCCAAAAACATTCAGTACTTC.

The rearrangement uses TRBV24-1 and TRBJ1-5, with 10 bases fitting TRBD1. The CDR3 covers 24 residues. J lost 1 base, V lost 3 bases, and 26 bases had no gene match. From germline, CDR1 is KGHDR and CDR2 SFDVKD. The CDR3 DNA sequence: TGTGCCACCAGTGATCGGACTGCGCTCCCGTCCATTGTGGGGACAGGGGTCAGCAATCAGCCCCAGCATTTT. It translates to CATSDRTALPSIVGTGVSNQPQHF.

CDR3 in DNA: TGTGCCAGCAGCAAAGGGACAGCCGGCTATGGCTACACCTTC. This gives the protein CASSKGTAGYGYTF. The chain employs TRBV21-1 and TRBJ1-2; the table's TRBD1 call for D was not verified on the DNA. TRBV21-1 is a pseudogene. This CDR3 is 14 amino acids long.

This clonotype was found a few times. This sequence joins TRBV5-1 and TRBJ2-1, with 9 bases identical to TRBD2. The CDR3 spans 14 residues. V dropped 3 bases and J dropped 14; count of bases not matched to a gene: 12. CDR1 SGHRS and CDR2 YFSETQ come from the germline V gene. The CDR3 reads CASSSGVAGEGEFF. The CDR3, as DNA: TGCGCCAGCAGCTCGGGAGTAGCGGGAGAGGGGGAGTTCTTC.

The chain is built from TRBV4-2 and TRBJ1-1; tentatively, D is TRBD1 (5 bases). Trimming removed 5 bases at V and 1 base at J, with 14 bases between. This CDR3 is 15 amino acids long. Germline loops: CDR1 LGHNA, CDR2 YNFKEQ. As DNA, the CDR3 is TGTGCCAGCAGCGGCGGGGGAAGGCAGAACACTGAAGCTTTCTTT. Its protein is CASSGGGRQNTEAFF.